The 15 T cell receptor beta chains reported below all come from one sample, sequenced in a study of T cells in Graves' hyperthyroidism and ophthalmopathy. Using RNA transcripts as the source, TCR beta CDR3 regions were amplified. HTBI primers drove first-round RT-PCR of the TCR CDR3. TCRdb itself ran the multiplex PCR reads through MiXCR, one entry per CDR3 protein. The top ten hold approximately 16% of the sample, which has 730,000 or so distinct CDR3 sequences, roughly 20% seen once. The material sequenced was blood. The origin of the receptors is a woman in her fifties or sixties with Graves' hyperthyroidism that later progressed to Graves' ophthalmopathy.

There are a few counts of this clonotype. V and J are TRBV15 and TRBJ2-5; D is possibly TRBD2 (5 bases). The CDR3 extends over 12 amino acids. Germline V gene lookup returns CDR1 LNHNV and CDR2 YYDKDF (reference sequence). Trimming pared 4 bases from V and 5 bases from J, leaving 8 bases between. The CDR3 sequence: CATSNRGETQYF. CDR3 bases: TGTGCCACCAGCAACCGAGGGGAGACCCAGTACTTC.

This clonotype was observed many times. The chain carries TRBV7-9 and TRBJ2-7; D not certain. Germline V gene lookup returns CDR1 SEHNR and CDR2 FQNEAQ (reference sequence). CDR3 length equals 19 residues. V was shortened by 4 bases and J by 3 bases, with 28 bases between the two germline ends. Here the CDR3 DNA reads TGTGCCAGCAGCTCCCACCCTCGGTCAGAGACCTCGCTGGACTACGAGCAGTACTTC. Protein: CASSSHPRSETSLDYEQYF.

This clonotype was observed at least ten times. V usage is TRBV6-2 or TRBV6-3 and J usage is TRBJ2-7; 7 bases are shared with TRBD2. Losses at the gene ends were 5 bases for V and 6 bases for J; bases not matched to a gene: 16. Germline V lookup: CDR1 MNHEY, CDR2 SVGEGT. The CDR3 is made up of 16 amino acids. CDR3 bases: TGTGCCAGCAGTCGGATTAGGACTAGTCGGTCTCGCGAGCAGTACTTC. As protein: CASSRIRTSRSREQYF.

This clonotype came up a few times. The rearrangement links TRBV6-1 to TRBJ2-3, with 13 bases fitting TRBD2. The CDR3 contains 19 residues. Trimming at V came to 5 bases and at J to 0 bases, leaving 11 bases not matched to a gene. Looked up from germline, CDR1 is MNHNS and CDR2 is SASEGT. The chain's CDR3 is CASSSGLAGNYLSTDTQYF. CDR3 bases: TGTGCCAGCAGTTCGGGACTAGCGGGGAACTACCTTAGCACAGATACGCAGTATTTT.

This clonotype appeared a few times. J is TRBJ2-2 and V is TRBV7-9, with D tentatively TRBD1 (6 bases). The CDR3 has 16 amino acids. V was pared by 4 bases and J by 2 bases, with 14 bases between. The germline CDR1 and CDR2 sequences are SEHNR and FQNEAQ (reference sequence). CDR3 in amino acids: CASSSTGTPNTGELFF. The DNA of the CDR3 is TGTGCCAGCAGCTCTACAGGGACCCCCAACACCGGGGAGCTGTTTTTT.

This clonotype was counted between two and nine times. The chain employs TRBV7-9 and TRBJ2-1; either TRBD1 or TRBD2 may supply D (6 bases each). CDR1 and CDR2 (germline): SEHNR, FQNEAQ (reference sequence). The V and J ends lost 6 bases and 3 bases respectively, with 15 bases between them. The CDR3 length is 15 residues. The CDR3 sequence: CASSSVGGVYNEQFF. The CDR3 DNA follows: TGTGCCAGCAGTTCGGTGGGGGGCGTCTACAATGAGCAGTTCTTC.

Ten or more counts support this clonotype. This rearrangement joins TRBV2 to TRBJ2-4, with 8 bases aligning to TRBD1. Germline CDR1 and CDR2: SNHLY and FYNNEI. The CDR3 covers 15 residues. V gave up 3 bases and J gave up 2 bases; unmatched junction bases: 3. The CDR3 is CASSDHRGSKNIQYF. The CDR3 DNA reads as TGTGCCAGCAGTGACCACAGGGGGTCCAAAAACATTCAGTACTTC.

Comment on this clonotype: This may come from a read error, since a much larger clone is one base off. This chain joins TRBV2 and TRBJ1-2, with 11 nucleotides matching TRBD1. After removal of 4 bases from V and 8 bases from J, the junction contained 3 bases not matched to a gene. The CDR3 extends over 13 amino acids. Germline CDR1 reads SNHLY; CDR2 reads FYNNEI. The CDR3 DNA reads TGTGCCAGCAGTGGGGACAGGGGGGAAGGCTACACCTTC. It encodes CASSGDRGEGYTF.

Ten or more counts support this clonotype. J is TRBJ1-1 and V is TRBV12-3 or TRBV12-4; perhaps TRBD1 as D (5 bases). The CDR3 loop spans 14 amino acids. The germline V and J ends were trimmed by 2 bases and 5 bases, with 12 bases remaining between them. The CDR3 bases are TGTGCCAGCAGTTTAAGGGGATATAAGACTGAAGCTTTCTTT. Its protein product is CASSLRGYKTEAFF.

The sample holds a few counts of this clonotype. This sequence joins TRBV5-1 and TRBJ2-3; D remains ambiguous. Germline assignment: CDR1 SGHRS and CDR2 YFSETQ. This CDR3 spans 14 amino acids. V lost 3 bases to trimming and J lost 0 bases, with 8 bases between them. The CDR3: CASSSQQSTDTQYF. Written as DNA, the CDR3 is TGCGCCAGCAGCTCGCAACAGAGCACAGATACGCAGTATTTT.

This clonotype was counted ten times or more. V is TRBV5-1 and J is TRBJ2-7; 10 nucleotides line up with TRBD1. Per germline, CDR1 SGHRS and CDR2 YFSETQ. V shed 4 bases and J 5 bases; nucleotides not matched to a gene: 12. The CDR3 has 16 amino acids. The CDR3 region has the DNA TGCGCCAGCAGCCACAACGCCGGGACAGGGGCGGACGAGCAGTACTTC. This translates into CASSHNAGTGADEQYF.

This clonotype was counted only a few times. The chain carries TRBV5-1 and TRBJ2-7; 12 nucleotides line up with TRBD1. V lost 3 bases to trimming and J lost 6 bases; unmatched junction nucleotides: 7. The length of the CDR3 is 15 residues. Germline V gene sequence: CDR1 SGHRS, CDR2 YFSETQ. The CDR3 loop reads CASSSVPGQGAEQYF. The CDR3 nucleotides are TGCGCCAGCAGCTCGGTCCCGGGACAGGGGGCCGAGCAGTACTTC. The whole variable domain, remainder taken from reference TRBV5-1 and TRBJ2-7, is KAGVTQTPRYLIKTRGQQVTLSCSPISGHRSVSWYQQTPGQGLQFLFEYFSETQRNKGNFPGRFSGRQFSNSRSEMNVSTLELGDSALYLCASSSVPGQGAEQYFGPGTRLTVT.

This clonotype occurred many times. This chain joins TRBV7-9 and TRBJ2-3; D remains unclear. The CDR3 runs 11 residues. CDR1 SEHNR and CDR2 FQNEAQ come from the germline V gene (reference sequence). V was clipped by 8 bases and J by 3 bases, with 6 bases between them. The CDR3 coding sequence is TGTGCCAGCTTGGGAACAGATACGCAGTATTTT. Protein product: CASLGTDTQYF.

The chain has TRBV19 and TRBJ2-2; TRBD1 matches 7 bases. J lost 6 bases, V lost 2 bases, and 6 bases had no gene match. Germline V lookup: CDR1 LNHDA, CDR2 SQIVND (reference sequence). CDR3 size: 15 residues. The CDR3 protein is CASSIPTGPAGELFF. The CDR3 region has the DNA TGTGCCAGTAGTATACCGACAGGGCCAGCCGGGGAGCTGTTTTTT. Full variable domain (missing parts from reference TRBV19 and TRBJ2-2): DGGITQSPKYLFRKEGQNVTLSCEQNLNHDAMYWYRQDPGQGLRLIYYSQIVNDFQKGDIAEGYSVSREKKESFPLTVTSAQKNPTAFYLCASSIPTGPAGELFFGEGSRLTVL.

There are many counts of this clonotype. This chain's CDR3 is CSAIRQGGGTDTQYF. The CDR3 DNA reads as TGCAGTGCTATCCGACAGGGCGGCGGCACAGATACGCAGTATTTT. The chain recombines TRBV20-1 with TRBJ2-3; 7 nucleotides match TRBD1. V trimming: 4 bases; J trimming: 1 base; junction bases outside the gene matches: 8. CDR1 DFQATT and CDR2 SNEGSKA come from the germline V gene (reference sequence). The CDR3 is 15 amino acids.